The TCR beta chain described here comes from a study of Tregs in tolerant kidney transplant recipients (dated by TCRdb to between 2017 and 2020). With respect to the entire study: Related donors were used in the transplants with nonmyeloablative bone marrow transplantation, and mixed chimerism was transient in the human trials. Before combined kidney and bone marrow transplantation, this study identified donor-specific regulatory T cells using TCRbeta sequencing and then followed those same cells after transplant.

For TCRbeta CDR3 sequencing, genomic DNA from the sorted cells was extracted using the QIAGEN DNeasy Blood and Tissue Kit. Through immunoSEQ, high-throughput TCRbeta CDR3 sequencing was done commercially, including PCR amplification with internal controls and bias correction. The authors' pipeline ran thus. A unique productive TCRbeta sequence was defined by the CDR3 nucleotide sequence when primers matched, and otherwise by the CDR3 amino acid sequence together with the Vbeta and Jbeta genes. Sorting error was corrected by removing sequences shared between sorted populations at a frequency ratio of 2:1 or less, and the remaining shared sequences were assigned to the higher population. Donor-reactive sequences were defined as at least 5-fold expanded in CFSE-low cells versus unstimulated cells, with frequency of at least 0.01% in CFSE-low cells. Jensen-Shannon divergence, calculated on the top 100 TCRbeta sequences ranked by frequency, was used to quantify repertoire divergence. When a sample had multiple sequencing runs, each run was corrected for sorting error separately and the runs were then pooled. Drawn from immuneACCESS, this table holds only the in-frame rearrangements with V and J called that TCRdb kept. Clones are partly lost; checked studies trace under half to an unresolved V gene and leave the rest unexplained. The V and J calls and clone size are taken from that table; D and trimming were inferred from the DNA. This specimen's table enumerates tens of thousands of clones. The ten largest account for about 15% of the sample.

The full study reports these points: Because the PCR primers were changed over time for some patients, nucleotide-level comparison could not be performed across the samples from those patients. The study was constrained by small patient numbers, and validation of the findings is required in larger populations and under other immunosuppression protocols. Although technical replication error seemed to be minimal, the question of biological reproducibility was not addressed directly. Expanding Tregs with activated donor B cells appeared to identify the most biologically relevant and donor-specific TCRbeta repertoire. In tolerant patients, the expansion of donor-specific Tregs was greater than global Treg expansion, suggesting that the expansion was antigen-driven rather than nonspecific.

Read against the paper, the sample's time point label means: blood sample drawn before combined kidney and bone marrow transplant. Thawed PBMCs were FACS-sorted into unstimulated Tregs (CD4+CD25+CD127-), CD4+ non-Tregs (CD4+CD25-), CD4 cells and CD8 cells. The patients were a handful of recipients of combined kidney and bone marrow transplants from the ITN036ST trial, and samples were available only from these trial subjects. Healthy control blood was processed to PBMCs by Ficoll density gradient and cryopreserved, and patient PBMCs were collected before and after transplant. Regarding this clone: Its cognate antigen has yet to be identified.

This TCR was recovered from a human donor who received a combined kidney and bone marrow transplant. The material was CD8+ T cells from blood, obtained before the transplant.

For the CDR3, the sequence is CASSPLGGLSYNEQFF. CDR3 DNA (partial): TGTGCCAGTAGTCCGTTAGGGGGCCTCTCCTACAATGAG. The receptor chain draws on TRBV19 and TRBJ2-1, with 7 bases in between that match TRBD1. Sequencing ends 3 residues short of the CDR3 end; the germline J gene provides the rest. Measured from the cysteine to the phenylalanine, the CDR3 is 16 residues long. The DNA covers only part of the CDR3, 39 bases in frame from base 1. Sequences LNHDA (CDR1) and SQIVND (CDR2) are obtained from the germline V gene (reference sequence). V trim: 5 bases; J trim: 0 bases; unmatched bases: 7. Beyond the CDR3, the reference TRBV19 and TRBJ2-1 genes provide the residues; the full variable domain reads: DGGITQSPKYLFRKEGQNVTLSCEQNLNHDAMYWYRQDPGQGLRLIYYSQIVNDFQKGDIAEGYSVSREKKESFPLTVTSAQKNPTAFYLCASSPLGGLSYNEQFFGPGTRLTVL.